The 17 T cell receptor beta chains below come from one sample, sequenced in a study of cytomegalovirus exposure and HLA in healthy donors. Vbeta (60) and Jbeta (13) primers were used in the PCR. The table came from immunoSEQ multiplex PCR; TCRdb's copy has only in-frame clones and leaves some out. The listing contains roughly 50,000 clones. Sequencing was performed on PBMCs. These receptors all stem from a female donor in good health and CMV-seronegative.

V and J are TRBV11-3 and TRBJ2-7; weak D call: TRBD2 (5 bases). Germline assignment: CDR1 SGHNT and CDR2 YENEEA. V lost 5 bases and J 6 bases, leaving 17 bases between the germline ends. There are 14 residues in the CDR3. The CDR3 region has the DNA TGTGCCAGCAGCCCTAACGTGGAGGCGGGCGAGCAGTACTTC. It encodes CASSPNVEAGEQYF.

CDR3 coding DNA: TGTGCCAGCAGTGGAAAAGGGGGGGGGAATGAAAAACTGTTTTTT. This encodes CASSGKGGGNEKLFF. V gene TRBV6-1 combines with J gene TRBJ1-4, with D possibly TRBD1 on 6 matching bases. This CDR3 comprises 15 residues. CDR1 and CDR2 from the germline V gene are MNHNS and SASEGT. Trimming took off 4 bases at V and 5 bases at J, with 14 bases between the two ends.

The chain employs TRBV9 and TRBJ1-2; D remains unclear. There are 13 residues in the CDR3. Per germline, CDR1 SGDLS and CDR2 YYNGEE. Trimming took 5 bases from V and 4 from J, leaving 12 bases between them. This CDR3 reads CASSDGAGYGYTF. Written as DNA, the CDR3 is TGTGCCAGCAGTGATGGTGCGGGCTATGGCTACACCTTC.

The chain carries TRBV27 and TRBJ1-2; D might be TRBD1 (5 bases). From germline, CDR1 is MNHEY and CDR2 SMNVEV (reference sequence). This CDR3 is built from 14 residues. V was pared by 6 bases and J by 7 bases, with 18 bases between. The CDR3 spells CASSRFEPGGGYTF. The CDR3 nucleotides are TGTGCCAGCAGCCGTTTCGAGCCGGGGGGTGGCTACACCTTC.

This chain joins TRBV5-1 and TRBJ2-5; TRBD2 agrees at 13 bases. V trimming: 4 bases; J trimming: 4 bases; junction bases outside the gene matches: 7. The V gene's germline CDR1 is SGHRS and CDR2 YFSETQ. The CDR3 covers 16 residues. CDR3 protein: CASSPGLAGWRETQYF. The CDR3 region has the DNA TGCGCCAGCAGCCCGGGACTAGCGGGATGGAGAGAGACCCAGTACTTC.

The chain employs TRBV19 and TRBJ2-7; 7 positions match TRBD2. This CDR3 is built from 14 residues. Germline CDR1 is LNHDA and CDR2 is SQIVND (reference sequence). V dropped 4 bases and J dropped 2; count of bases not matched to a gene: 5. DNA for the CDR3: TGTGCCAGTAGTACCCCTAGCGGACCCTACGAGCAGTACTTC. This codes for CASSTPSGPYEQYF.

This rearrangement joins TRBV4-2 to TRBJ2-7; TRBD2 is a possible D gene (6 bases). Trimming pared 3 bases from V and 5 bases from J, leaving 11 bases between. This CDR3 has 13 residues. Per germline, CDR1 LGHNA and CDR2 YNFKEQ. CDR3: CASSQSRGDEQYF. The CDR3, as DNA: TGTGCCAGCAGCCAGTCGCGGGGTGACGAGCAGTACTTC.

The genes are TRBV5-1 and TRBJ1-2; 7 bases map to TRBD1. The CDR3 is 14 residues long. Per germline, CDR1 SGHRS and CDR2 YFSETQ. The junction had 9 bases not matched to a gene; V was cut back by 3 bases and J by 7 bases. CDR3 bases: TGCGCCAGCAGCTCGCAGGGGGGAAGGGTTGGCTACACCTTC. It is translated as CASSSQGGRVGYTF.

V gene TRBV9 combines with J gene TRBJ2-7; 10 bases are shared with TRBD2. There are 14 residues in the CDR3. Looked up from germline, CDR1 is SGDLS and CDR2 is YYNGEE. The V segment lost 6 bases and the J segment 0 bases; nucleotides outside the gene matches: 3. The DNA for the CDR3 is TGTGCCAGCAACCCTAGCGGGAGCTCCTACGAGCAGTACTTC. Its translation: CASNPSGSSYEQYF. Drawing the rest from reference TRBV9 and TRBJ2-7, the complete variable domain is DSGVTQTPKHLITATGQRVTLRCSPRSGDLSVYWYQQSLDQGLQFLIQYYNGEERAKGNILERFSAQQFPDLHSELNLSSLELGDSALYFCASNPSGSSYEQYFGPGTRLTVT.

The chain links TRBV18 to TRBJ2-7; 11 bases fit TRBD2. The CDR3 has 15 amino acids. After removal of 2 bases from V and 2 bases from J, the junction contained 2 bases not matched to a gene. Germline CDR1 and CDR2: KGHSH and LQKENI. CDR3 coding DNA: TGTGCCAGCTCACCAACGACTAGCGGGACCTACGAGCAGTACTTC. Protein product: CASSPTTSGTYEQYF.

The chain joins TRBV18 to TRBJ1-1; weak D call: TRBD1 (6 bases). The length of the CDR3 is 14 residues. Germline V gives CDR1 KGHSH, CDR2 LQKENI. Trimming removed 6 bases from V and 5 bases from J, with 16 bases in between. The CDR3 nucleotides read TGTGCCAGCTCGAGAGGGCAGGGGCCGACTGAAGCTTTCTTT. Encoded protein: CASSRGQGPTEAFF.

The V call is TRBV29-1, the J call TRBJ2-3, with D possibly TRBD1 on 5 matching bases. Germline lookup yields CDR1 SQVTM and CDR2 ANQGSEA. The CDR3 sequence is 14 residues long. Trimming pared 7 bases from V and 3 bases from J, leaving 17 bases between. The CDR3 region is CSARSGLGTDTQYF. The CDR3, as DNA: TGCAGCGCGAGATCAGGGTTGGGAACAGATACGCAGTATTTT.

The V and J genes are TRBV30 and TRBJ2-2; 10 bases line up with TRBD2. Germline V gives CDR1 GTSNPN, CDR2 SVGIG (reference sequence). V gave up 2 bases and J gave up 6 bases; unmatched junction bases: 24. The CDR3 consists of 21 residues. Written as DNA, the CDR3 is TGTGCCTGGAGTCCCCAACTCGGGCTAGCGGGGGTAAAGGGGAATGCCGGGGAGCTGTTTTTT. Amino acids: CAWSPQLGLAGVKGNAGELFF.

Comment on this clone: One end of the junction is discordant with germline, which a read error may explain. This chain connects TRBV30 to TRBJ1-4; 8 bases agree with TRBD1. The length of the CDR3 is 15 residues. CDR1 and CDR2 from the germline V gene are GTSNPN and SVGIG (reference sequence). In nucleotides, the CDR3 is TGTGCCTGGAGTCCCCCAGGGGGCACTAGTGAAAAACTGTTTTTT. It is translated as CAWSPPGGTSEKLFF.

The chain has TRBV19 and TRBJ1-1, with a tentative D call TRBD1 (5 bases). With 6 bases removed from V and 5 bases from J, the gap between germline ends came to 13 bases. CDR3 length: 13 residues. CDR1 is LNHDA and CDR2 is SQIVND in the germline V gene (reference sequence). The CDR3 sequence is CASRSPAGTEAFF. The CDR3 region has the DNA TGTGCCAGTAGATCCCCCGCAGGGACTGAAGCTTTCTTT.

CDR3 amino acids: CASSEGRPNTEAFF. As DNA, the CDR3 is TGTGCCAGCAGTGAGGGCAGGCCGAACACTGAAGCTTTCTTT. The chain links TRBV6-1 to TRBJ1-1, with unresolved D. Per germline, CDR1 MNHNS and CDR2 SASEGT. The V end was cut by 3 bases, the J end by 1 base, with 9 bases between. The CDR3 totals 14 residues.

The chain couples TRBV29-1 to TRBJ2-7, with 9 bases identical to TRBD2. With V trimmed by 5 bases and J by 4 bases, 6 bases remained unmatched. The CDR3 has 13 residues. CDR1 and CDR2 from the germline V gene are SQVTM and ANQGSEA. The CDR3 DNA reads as TGCAGCGTTATATTAGCGGGGGCGTACGAGCAGTACTTC. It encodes CSVILAGAYEQYF.